This is a list of T cell receptor beta chains from one sample in a study of blood T cell repertoires in COVID-19. Here immunoSEQ multiplex PCR was the method, and the copy in TCRdb shows in-frame clones only, minus some. The data contain about 200,000 clones, roughly 90% of them seen just once; the ten biggest clones take up about 18%. Sequencing input: peripheral blood. The receptors were sampled from a man over 45 with COVID-19, enrolled during active disease. The CDR3 runs from the conserved cysteine through the conserved F or W. Each record gives: V gene, clone size, D gene, J gene, CDR3 protein, CDR3 DNA. D genes are given only for firm matches. Size values are once, few and many counts, or a class for expanded clones, and some rows have none.

TRBV6-5	once	NA	TRBJ1-6	CASSSGTNWDSPLHF	TGTGCCAGCAGTTCCGGGACAAATTGGGATTCACCCCTCCACTTT
TRBV4-2	NA	NA	TRBJ2-2	CASSQVTGELFF	TGTGCCAGCAGCCAAGTAACCGGGGAGCTGTTTTTT
TRBV29-1	once	TRBD2	TRBJ2-1	CSVEPSGTYNEQFF	TGCAGCGTTGAGCCTAGCGGGACCTACAATGAGCAGTTCTTC
TRBV4-3	NA	NA	TRBJ1-5	CASSQDAGQPQHF	TGCGCCAGCAGCCAAGATGCCGGTCAGCCCCAGCATTTT
TRBV27	NA	TRBD2	TRBJ2-1	CASSSLLAGGPDEQFF	TGTGCCAGCAGTTCCCTCCTAGCGGGAGGGCCCGATGAGCAGTTCTTC
TRBV5-4	NA	NA	TRBJ2-2	CASSLGGGGANTGELFF	TGTGCCAGCAGCTTGGGTGGAGGGGGGGCGAACACCGGGGAGCTGTTTTTT
TRBV19	NA	TRBD1	TRBJ2-3	CASSPGQTSTDTQYF	TGTGCCAGTAGTCCGGGACAGACTAGCACAGATACGCAGTATTTT
TRBV7-9	NA	NA	TRBJ1-1	CASSPRRNEAFF	TGTGCCAGCAGCCCGAGGAGAAATGAAGCTTTCTTT
TRBV9	NA	NA	TRBJ1-3	CASSVLVSLSGNTIYF	TGTGCCAGCAGCGTTCTAGTGTCTCTCTCTGGAAACACCATATATTTT
TRBV9	NA	NA	TRBJ2-7	CASSEGQPPRGEQYF	TGTGCCAGCAGTGAAGGACAGCCCCCTAGGGGCGAGCAGTACTTC
TRBV6-2/TRBV6-3	NA	TRBD1	TRBJ2-2	CASSWTGAGGELFF	TGTGCCAGCAGTTGGACAGGTGCGGGCGGGGAGCTGTTTTTT
TRBV4-1	NA	NA	TRBJ2-3	CASSQGQGPSTDTQYF	TGCGCCAGCAGCCAAGGGCAGGGGCCATCCACAGATACGCAGTATTTT
TRBV24-1	NA	TRBD1	TRBJ2-5	CATSDNRGRETQYF	TGTGCCACCAGTGATAACAGGGGTCGGGAGACCCAGTACTTC
TRBV9	NA	TRBD2	TRBJ2-7	CASSVAPTSGSSYEQYF	TGTGCCAGCAGCGTAGCCCCTACTAGCGGAAGCTCCTACGAGCAGTACTTC
TRBV2	NA	TRBD2	TRBJ2-1	CASSDPGGVAYNEQFF	TGTGCCAGCAGCGATCCGGGAGGGGTGGCCTACAATGAGCAGTTCTTC
TRBV3-1/TRBV3-2	once	NA	TRBJ1-2	CASSPSWGGEGGYTF	TGTGCCAGCAGCCCAAGCTGGGGGGGTGAGGGCGGCTACACCTTC
TRBV11-2	NA	TRBD1	TRBJ1-5	CASSPDRVQPQHF	TGTGCCAGCAGCCCCGACAGGGTCCAGCCCCAGCATTTT
TRBV19	NA	NA	TRBJ2-1	CASSIGGSPGNEQFF	TGTGCCAGTAGTATAGGCGGATCTCCTGGCAATGAGCAGTTCTTC